The clone carrying this T cell receptor beta chain was detected many times. The target antigen is unknown. The V and J ends lost 3 bases and 6 bases, in that order; junction bases with no gene match: 4. From germline, CDR1 is MDHEN and CDR2 SYDVKM. The CDR3 extends over 14 amino acids. Ophthalmopathy patients had moderate-to-severe active disease, CAS ≥3, NOSPECS ≥4, and disease duration under 3 months. It was RNA transcripts that yielded the amplified TCR beta CDR3 regions. The TCR CDR3 first-round RT-PCR relied on the HTBI primer set. TCRdb analysed the multiplex PCR reads with MiXCR anew, one entry per CDR3 protein. Found here are approximately 350,000 distinct CDR3 sequences, approximately 14% of them singletons; the top ten hold roughly a fifth. This sample is drawn from a study of T cells in Graves' hyperthyroidism and ophthalmopathy. Study information: Any treatment followed the collection of peripheral blood at initial diagnosis. General study points: Patients with ophthalmopathy were separated from those with stable hyperthyroidism by a 13 V-J model. Most clonotypes expanded in the thyroid (above 0.001) were also present in blood.

The sequence derives from a woman aged 55-69 years with Graves' ophthalmopathy. Material for sequencing was blood. The chain is built from TRBV28 and TRBJ2-1, with 8 bases that match TRBD1. CDR3 bases: TGTGCCAGCAGTTTGGACAGGGATCTCAATGAGCAGTTCTTC. Residues: CASSLDRDLNEQFF. The full variable domain, rest sourced from reference TRBV28 and TRBJ2-1, is DVKVTQSSRYLVKRTGEKVFLECVQDMDHENMFWYRQDPGLGLRLIYFSYDVKMKEKGDIPEGYSVSREKKERFSLILESASTNQTSMYLCASSLDRDLNEQFFGPGTRLTVL.